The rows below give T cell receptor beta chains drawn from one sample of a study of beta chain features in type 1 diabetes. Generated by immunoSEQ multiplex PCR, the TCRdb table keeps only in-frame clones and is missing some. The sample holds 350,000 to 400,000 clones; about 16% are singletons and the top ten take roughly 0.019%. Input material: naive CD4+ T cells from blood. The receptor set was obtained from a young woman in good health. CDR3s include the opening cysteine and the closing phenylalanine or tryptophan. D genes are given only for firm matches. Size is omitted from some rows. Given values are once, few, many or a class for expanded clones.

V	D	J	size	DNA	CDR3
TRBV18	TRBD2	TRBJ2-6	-	TGTGCCAGCTCACCACAGATGGCGGGAGGGCCCTCTGGGGCCAACGTCCTGACTTTC	CASSPQMAGGPSGANVLTF
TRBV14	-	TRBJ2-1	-	TGTGCCAGCAGCCAAGCGGCTGGAGCCTACAATGAGCAGTTCTTC	CASSQAAGAYNEQFF
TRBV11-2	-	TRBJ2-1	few	TGTGCCAGCAGCTTACAGGAGGCCAGATACAATGAGCAGTTCTTC	CASSLQEARYNEQFF
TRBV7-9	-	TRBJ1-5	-	TGTGCCAGCAGCTTAGAGGCAGGGATCGGCCAGCCCCAGCATTTT	CASSLEAGIGQPQHF
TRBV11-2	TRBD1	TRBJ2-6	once	TGTGCCAGCAGCTGGGGGACAGCTTACGTCCTGACTTTC	CASSWGTAYVLTF
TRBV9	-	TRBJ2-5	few	TGTGCCAGCAGCGTAGCTAGGGGCGGAGAGACCCAGTACTTC	CASSVARGGETQYF
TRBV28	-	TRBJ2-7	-	TGTGCCAGCAGTTTAGGCAGGGTAGAGCAGTACTTC	CASSLGRVEQYF
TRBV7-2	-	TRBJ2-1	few	TGTGCCAGCAGCTTAGCCCCAGGGGCTCAGGGCTACAATGAGCAGTTCTTC	CASSLAPGAQGYNEQFF
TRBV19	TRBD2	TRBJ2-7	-	TGTGCCAGTAGTATTGCTACTAGCGGGAGTGCCTACGAGCAGTACTTC	CASSIATSGSAYEQYF
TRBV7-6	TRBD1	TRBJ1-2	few	TGTGCCAGCAGCACTGAGCCCTGGACAGGGAGCTACACCTTC	CASSTEPWTGSYTF
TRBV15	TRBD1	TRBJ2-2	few	TGTGCCACCAGCAGTGGGGACAGATACACCGGGGAGCTGTTTTTT	CATSSGDRYTGELFF
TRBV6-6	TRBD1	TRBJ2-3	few	TGTGCCAGCAGTTATGGTTGGACAGGCCGGACAGATACGCAGTATTTT	CASSYGWTGRTDTQYF
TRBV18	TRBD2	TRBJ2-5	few	TGTGCCAGCTCACCGCGACTAGCGGACCAAGAGACCCAGTACTTC	CASSPRLADQETQYF
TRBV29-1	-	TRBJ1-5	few	TGCAGCGCTCTCGGGGGAAGCAATCAGCCCCAGCATTTT	CSALGGSNQPQHF
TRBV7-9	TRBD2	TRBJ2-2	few	TGTGCCAGCAGCTCTCCGGGACTAGCGGGAGTTTGGAACACCGGGGAGCTGTTTTTT	CASSSPGLAGVWNTGELFF
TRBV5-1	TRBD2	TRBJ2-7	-	TGCGCCAGCAGCCCAGGACTAGCGCCCTACGAGCAGTACTTC	CASSPGLAPYEQYF
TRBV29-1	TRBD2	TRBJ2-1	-	TGCAGCGGGAGACTAGCGGGAGTCGAACAGTTCTTC	CSGRLAGVEQFF
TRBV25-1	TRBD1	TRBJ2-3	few	TGTGCCAGCAGTAGACAGGGGATAAGCACAGATACGCAGTATTTT	CASSRQGISTDTQYF
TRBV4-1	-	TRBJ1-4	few	TGCGCCAGCAGCCAAGTCCGAAAACTGTTTTTT	CASSQVRKLFF
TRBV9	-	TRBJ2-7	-	TGTGCCAGCAGCGTAGCACCGTCGAGCTCCTACGAGCAGTACTTC	CASSVAPSSSYEQYF
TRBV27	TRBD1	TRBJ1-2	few	TGTGCCAGCAGTTTATCCACAGGGGATGGCTACACCTTC	CASSLSTGDGYTF
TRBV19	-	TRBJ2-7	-	TGTGCCAGTAGTAGCGGACAACAGGTCCCCTACGAGCAGTACTTC	CASSSGQQVPYEQYF
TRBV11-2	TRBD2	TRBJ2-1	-	TGTGCCAGCAGCCCTCTCCCTAGCGGTACCTACAATGAGCAGTTCTTC	CASSPLPSGTYNEQFF
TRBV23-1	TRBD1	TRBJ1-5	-	TGCGCCAGCAGTCAAGGGACAGATTTCTATAGCAATCAGCCCCAGCATTTT	CASSQGTDFYSNQPQHF
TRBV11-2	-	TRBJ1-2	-	TGTGCCAGCAGCTCCGGACAGTTCCATGGCTACACCTTC	CASSSGQFHGYTF
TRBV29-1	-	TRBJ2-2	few	TGCAGCGCGGGTTTCCGGGACGGGGAGCTGTTTTTT	CSAGFRDGELFF
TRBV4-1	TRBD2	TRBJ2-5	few	TGCGCCAGCAGCCGAAGGGGCGGGAGGGGGCAAGAGACCCAGTACTTC	CASSRRGGRGQETQYF
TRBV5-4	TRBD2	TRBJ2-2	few	TGTGCCAGCAGCACCGGGACTAGCGGGAGGACCGGGGAGCTGTTTTTT	CASSTGTSGRTGELFF
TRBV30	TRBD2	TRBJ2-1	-	TGTGCCTGGAGATTATTAGGACTAGCGGGAGGCTCGCAGTTCTTC	CAWRLLGLAGGSQFF
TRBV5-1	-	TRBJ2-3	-	TGCGCCAGCAGCCTGAGCACAGATACGCAGTATTTT	CASSLSTDTQYF
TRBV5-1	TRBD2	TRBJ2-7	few	TGCGCCAGCAGCCAGACTAGCGGGGACCCGTCCTACGAGCAGTACTTC	CASSQTSGDPSYEQYF
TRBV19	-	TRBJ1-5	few	TGTGCCAGTAGCACTTCAGGGGACCAGCCCCAGCATTTT	CASSTSGDQPQHF
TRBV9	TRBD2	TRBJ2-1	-	TGTGCCAGCAGCGTAGGATTAGGGCTAGCGGGAGGGGGCTCCTACAATGAGCAGTTCTTC	CASSVGLGLAGGGSYNEQFF
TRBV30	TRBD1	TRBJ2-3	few	TGTGCCTGGAGCCATGGACAGGGGAGAGATACGCAGTATTTT	CAWSHGQGRDTQYF
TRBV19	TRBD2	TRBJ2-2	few	TGTGCCAGTATCAACAGTGGACTAGCGGGAGGGTCCGGGGAGCTGTTTTTT	CASINSGLAGGSGELFF
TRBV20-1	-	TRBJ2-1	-	TGCAGTGTTCGAAGGAGCAATGAGCAGTTCTTC	CSVRRSNEQFF
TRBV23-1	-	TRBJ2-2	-	TGCGCCAGCAGTTTAGACTCTGCCCCAAACACCGGGGAGCTGTTTTTT	CASSLDSAPNTGELFF
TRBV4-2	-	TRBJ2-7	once	TGTGCCAGCAGCCAAGATGTCAGTTCCTACGAGCAGTACTTC	CASSQDVSSYEQYF
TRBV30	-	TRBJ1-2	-	TGTGCCTGGAGTGTACGACAGAACTATGGCTACACCTTC	CAWSVRQNYGYTF
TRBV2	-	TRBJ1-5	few	TGTGCCAGCAGTGACCAGGGAACTCAGCCCCAGCATTTT	CASSDQGTQPQHF
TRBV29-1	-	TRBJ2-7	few	TGCAGCGTTGTACCCAGGGGTATCGGGCTTTCGGGGCAGTACTTC	CSVVPRGIGLSGQYF
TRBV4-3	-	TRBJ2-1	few	TGCGCCAGCAGCCAAGAAAGTCAGGGGATCGGTGAGCAGTTCTTC	CASSQESQGIGEQFF
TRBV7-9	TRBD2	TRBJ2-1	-	TGTGCCAGCAGCCATCCAAACCAAAGGGGAAAGCGGGAAACCAATGAGCAGTTCTTC	CASSHPNQRGKRETNEQFF
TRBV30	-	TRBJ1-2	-	TGTGCCTGGAGCCGTCGGGACATCGGTTACACCTTC	CAWSRRDIGYTF